This entry lists 16 T cell receptor beta chains sequenced from one sample in a study of T cells in Graves' hyperthyroidism and ophthalmopathy. It was RNA transcripts that yielded the amplified TCR beta CDR3 regions. HTBI primers were employed in a first-round RT-PCR of the TCR CDR3. In TCRdb, the multiplex PCR reads were re-called with MiXCR into one record per CDR3 protein. Counted here are hundreds of thousands of distinct CDR3 sequences, about 20% occurring once; the ten biggest clones make up roughly 49%. Sequencing was performed on blood. The receptors were gathered from a woman aged 70-85 years with Graves' ophthalmopathy.

The gene calls are TRBV4-2 and TRBJ2-2; D unclear. V lost 7 bases and J 0 bases, leaving 9 bases between the germline ends. CDR1 is LGHNA, CDR2 YNFKEQ, per germline. The length of the CDR3 is 14 residues. CDR3 region: CASNRIANTGELFF. The CDR3 region has the DNA TGTGCCAGCAACCGAATCGCGAACACCGGGGAGCTGTTTTTT.

This clonotype was detected a few times. V usage is TRBV29-1 and J usage is TRBJ1-2, with 9 bases that match TRBD1. CDR1 and CDR2 (germline): SQVTM, ANQGSEA. The CDR3 loop spans 14 amino acids. J was trimmed by 6 bases and V by 1 base; bases with no gene match: 6. CDR3 sequence: CSVEGGQGFNGYTF. The CDR3 nucleotides are TGCAGCGTTGAAGGGGGACAGGGTTTTAATGGCTACACCTTC.

The sample holds a few counts of this clonotype. The chain has TRBV30 and TRBJ2-3; D is uncertain. Germline V gives CDR1 GTSNPN, CDR2 SVGIG (reference sequence). CDR3 size: 11 residues. The germline V and J ends were trimmed by 8 bases and 8 bases, with 14 bases remaining between them. CDR3 DNA: TGTGCCGGAATAAAAACCGGTACGCAGTATTTT. The encoded protein is CAGIKTGTQYF.

V and J are TRBV19 and TRBJ2-2; 14 positions match TRBD2. The CDR3 is 14 residues long. J lost 6 bases, V lost 6 bases, and 0 bases had no gene match. Germline CDR1 LNHDA, CDR2 SQIVND (reference sequence). In nucleotides, the CDR3 is TGTGCCAGTAGGGGACTAGCGGGGGCCGGGGAGCTGTTTTTT. Residues: CASRGLAGAGELFF.

This chain joins TRBV3-1 and TRBJ2-1; D perhaps matches TRBD1 (6 bases). CDR3 length: 15 residues. The germline V and J ends were trimmed by 3 bases and 12 bases, with 21 bases remaining between them. Germline CDR1 and CDR2: LGHDT and YNNKEL (reference sequence). DNA of the CDR3: TGTGCCAGCAGCCATCCGATGACAGGCGAAAGGTGGCAGTTCTTC. Encoded protein: CASSHPMTGERWQFF.

The gene calls are TRBV20-1 and TRBJ2-2, with 7 bases that match TRBD1. The germline V gene encodes CDR1 DFQATT and CDR2 SNEGSKA (reference sequence). This CDR3 is built from 15 residues. The V and J ends lost 6 bases and 2 bases, in that order; junction bases with no gene match: 9. The CDR3 DNA sequence: TGCAGTGCGATACAGGGGCCCCAAAACACCGGGGAGCTGTTTTTT. Translated, it gives CSAIQGPQNTGELFF.

J is TRBJ2-7 and V is TRBV7-2, with 7 bases matching TRBD2. With V trimmed by 3 bases and J by 2 bases, 7 bases remained unmatched. The CDR3 consists of 15 residues. Looked up from germline, CDR1 is SGHTA and CDR2 is FQGNSA. DNA of the CDR3: TGTGCCAGCAGCTTCGCTAGCGGAGAGGCCTACGAGCAGTACTTC. Amino acids: CASSFASGEAYEQYF.

This clonotype was seen many times. J is TRBJ2-5 and V is TRBV12-3 or TRBV12-4; no firm D call. This CDR3 is 13 amino acids long. Trimming left V 6 bases short and J 2 bases short, with 10 bases between. The CDR3 DNA reads as TGTGCCAGCAGGTTACACGGGCAAGAGACCCAGTACTTC. As protein: CASRLHGQETQYF.

The CDR3 DNA sequence: TGTGCCAGCAGTTACTCGACCCTAAAAAGCAATCAGCCCCAGCATTTT. It specifies CASSYSTLKSNQPQHF. The chain combines TRBV6-5 with TRBJ1-5; D call uncertain. Germline CDR1 is MNHEY and CDR2 is SVGAGI. The V end lost 0 bases, the J end lost 1 base, and 10 bases lay between the germline ends. This CDR3 has 16 amino acids.

V gene TRBV6-1 combines with J gene TRBJ2-7; no clear D. This CDR3 has 11 amino acids. V was trimmed by 5 bases and J by 7 bases, leaving 9 bases between them. Germline V gene sequence: CDR1 MNHNS, CDR2 SASEGT. CDR3 sequence (DNA): TGTGCCAGCAGTCCCCCCCTAGAGCAGTACTTC. It encodes CASSPPLEQYF.

This clonotype was counted ten times or more. This rearrangement joins TRBV7-9 to TRBJ2-1, with a tentative D call TRBD2 (6 bases). Trimming took 7 bases from V and 0 from J, leaving 13 bases between them. This CDR3 has 15 amino acids. Germline assignment: CDR1 SEHNR and CDR2 FQNEAQ (reference sequence). The CDR3 DNA follows: TGTGCCAGCATCGGAGCGGGTTTCTCCTACAATGAGCAGTTCTTC. Residues: CASIGAGFSYNEQFF.

There are a few counts of this clonotype. The gene calls are TRBV20-1 and TRBJ2-7; 12 bases are shared with TRBD2. CDR3 length: 21 amino acids. Germline assignment: CDR1 DFQATT and CDR2 SNEGSKA (reference sequence). The J segment lost 2 bases and the V segment lost 0 bases, leaving 20 bases of the junction unmatched. The CDR3 DNA is TGCAGTGCTAGAGATCATGGTAGGGGTTGGACTAGCGGGACGGTCGCCTACGAGCAGTACTTC. It yields the protein CSARDHGRGWTSGTVAYEQYF.

This clonotype was seen a few times. This rearrangement joins TRBV6-1 to TRBJ1-2; tentative D call: TRBD1 (6 bases). The germline V gene encodes CDR1 MNHNS and CDR2 SASEGT. V lost 10 bases and J 3 bases, leaving 12 bases between the germline ends. The CDR3 extends over 12 amino acids. DNA of the CDR3: TGTGCCACTACGGACAGCTACTATGGCTACACCTTC. Its translation: CATTDSYYGYTF.

This clonotype has more than one count but fewer than ten. This CDR3 reads CASSQDASGSTDTQYF. CDR3 nucleotide sequence: TGCGCCAGCAGCCAAGATGCTAGCGGGAGCACAGATACGCAGTATTTT. The chain couples TRBV4-1 to TRBJ2-3, with 8 bases fitting TRBD2. Trimming removed 0 bases from V and 0 bases from J; junction bases left unmatched: 2. The CDR3 loop spans 16 amino acids. Germline V gene lookup returns CDR1 MGHRA and CDR2 YSYEKL.

This clonotype was picked up a small number of times. The gene calls are TRBV28 and TRBJ2-5, with 8 bases lining up with TRBD2. CDR1 and CDR2 from the germline V gene are MDHEN and SYDVKM. The trim removed 7 bases at V and 6 bases at J, leaving 7 bases unmatched. The CDR3 has 13 amino acids. The CDR3 loop is CASTRGGRKTQYF. The CDR3 bases are TGTGCCAGCACCCGGGGGGGGCGAAAGACCCAGTACTTC.

Note on this clonotype: This clone may be a read error of a much larger clone one base away. The chain uses TRBV5-1 and TRBJ1-2; weak D call: TRBD1 (6 bases). The CDR3 has 12 residues. Germline V CDR1 and CDR2: SGHRS, YFSETQ. Trimming took off 0 bases at V and 8 bases at J, with 8 bases between the two ends. This CDR3 reads CASSLAGEGYTF. DNA of the CDR3: TGCGCCAGCAGCTTGGCAGGGGAGGGCTACACCTTC.